This is a list of T cell receptor beta chains from one sample in a study of shared clonotypes between healthy human individuals. Using immunoSEQ multiplex PCR, the repertoire was profiled, and TCRdb retains in-frame clones only, with some absent. This table has about 2,200,000 clones, about 93% appearing once. The sequenced sample consisted of naive CD8+ T cells from PBMCs. These receptors were taken from a man between 18 and 35 years old in good health. Some clones in this sample may be carry-over from other donors' samples. The CDR3 runs from the conserved cysteine through the conserved F or W. A D gene is named only where the DNA matches it firmly. Size is stated for part of the rows, as once, few or many counts, or as a class when the clone is expanded.

D,J,size,V,DNA,CDR3
.,TRBJ2-1,.,TRBV7-9,TGTGCCAGCAGCGACCCCCACAATGAGCAGTTCTTC,CASSDPHNEQFF
TRBD1,TRBJ2-7,.,TRBV27,TGTGCCAGCAGCCTTAGGGACAGCTTTTACGAGCAGTACTTC,CASSLRDSFYEQYF
.,TRBJ2-3,.,TRBV21-1,TGTGCCAGCAGCAAAATTAGACCGGGACAGGGGCCTATAGATACGCAGTATTTT,CASSKIRPGQGPIDTQYF
.,TRBJ2-7,.,TRBV11-2,TGTGCCAGCAGCCCACCACAGGAGAAATACGAGCAGTACTTC,CASSPPQEKYEQYF
.,TRBJ1-1,.,TRBV5-6,TGTGCCAGCAGCTTGTGGGAGGGGCACGGGGTCACTGAAGCTTTCTTT,CASSLWEGHGVTEAFF
.,TRBJ2-7,.,TRBV28,TGTGCCAGCAGCCCAATGATTAAGGGCGAGCAGTACTTC,CASSPMIKGEQYF
.,TRBJ2-6,.,TRBV28,TGTGCCAGCAGTTTCCGCTCTGGGGCCAACGTCCTGACTTTC,CASSFRSGANVLTF
TRBD1,TRBJ2-5,once,TRBV10-3,TGTGCCATCTCGGACAGGGGCCTTCAAGAGACCCAGTACTTC,CAISDRGLQETQYF
.,TRBJ2-7,.,TRBV10-1,TGCGCCAGCAGTGAGTTTCGCAGCTTGAACGAGCAGTACTTC,CASSEFRSLNEQYF
TRBD1,TRBJ2-1,.,TRBV28,TGTGCCAGCAACTACAGGGGGGCTCCACTTGAGCAGTTCTTC,CASNYRGAPLEQFF
.,TRBJ2-2,.,TRBV9,TGTGCCAGCAGCGTAGACCGCTCGGGACGGAGGAACACCGGGGAGCTGTTTTTT,CASSVDRSGRRNTGELFF
.,TRBJ2-7,.,TRBV25-1,TGTGCCAGCAGTGCAGGGCCCTCCTACGAGCAGTACTTC,CASSAGPSYEQYF
.,TRBJ1-1,few,TRBV28,TGTGCCAGCAGTATACAGGGAGAGTACGGTGAAGCTTTCTTT,CASSIQGEYGEAFF
TRBD2,TRBJ2-1,.,TRBV5-1,TGCGCCAGCACCCCACTAGCGGCCGGGAGGAATGAGCAGTTCTTC,CASTPLAAGRNEQFF
.,TRBJ1-1,.,TRBV7-8,TGTGCCAGCAGCCGCGGTCCCGAGGCCCTCACTGAAGCTTTCTTT,CASSRGPEALTEAFF
TRBD1,TRBJ1-1,.,TRBV5-6,TGTGCCAGCAGCCTCAGGGACAGCTCCTTCGGGACTGAAGCTTTCTTT,CASSLRDSSFGTEAFF
.,TRBJ2-1,.,TRBV10-3,TGTGCCATCAGTGGGGGATCCAGCTCCTACAATGAGCAGTTCTTC,CAISGGSSSYNEQFF
.,TRBJ2-6,.,TRBV7-3,TGTGCCAGCAGTGCAGCAAACTCTGGGGCCAACGTCCTGACTTTC,CASSAANSGANVLTF
.,TRBJ2-7,.,TRBV10-3,TGTGCCATCAGTGAGAGGGACCTCCGGGGAGATCGCTTCTACGAGCAGTACTTC,CAISERDLRGDRFYEQYF
TRBD1,TRBJ1-1,.,TRBV6-5,TGTGCCAGCAGTTACCGGACAGGAAACACTGAAGCTTTCTTT,CASSYRTGNTEAFF
.,TRBJ1-2,.,TRBV18,TGTGCCAGCTCACCCCCAGGGGACTATGGCTACACCTTC,CASSPPGDYGYTF
.,TRBJ1-1,.,TRBV28,TGTGCCAGCAGTTTCCAGGAGAACACTGAAGCTTTCTTT,CASSFQENTEAFF
.,TRBJ1-4,.,TRBV6-1,TGTGCCAGCAGTGAACCACCTCAGGACGAAAAACTGTTTTTT,CASSEPPQDEKLFF
TRBD1,TRBJ2-7,.,TRBV2,TGTGCCAGCAGGGATGCGGACAGGGCAATCTACGAGCAGTACTTC,CASRDADRAIYEQYF
TRBD1,TRBJ2-3,.,TRBV5-8,TGTGCCAGCAGCTTACCGACAGGGCGAGCAGATACGCAGTATTTT,CASSLPTGRADTQYF
TRBD2,TRBJ2-1,.,TRBV29-1,TGCAGCGTTGACGGGCTAGCGGGAAAAGGCTCCTACAATGAGCAGTTCTTC,CSVDGLAGKGSYNEQFF
TRBD2,TRBJ2-3,.,TRBV5-6,TGTGCCAGCAGCTTGGAGGCTAGCGGGGCGAGCACAGATACGCAGTATTTT,CASSLEASGASTDTQYF
.,TRBJ2-2,once,TRBV29-1,TGCAGCGCAGCGAGTGGGACGCGAACCGGGGAGCTGTTTTTT,CSAASGTRTGELFF
TRBD1,TRBJ2-2,.,TRBV19,TGTGCCAGTAGTATGCCCCGGGACAGGGGGCGGTGGGACACCGGGGAGCTGTTTTTT,CASSMPRDRGRWDTGELFF
.,TRBJ1-1,.,TRBV20-1,TGCAGTGCTCGGAGATGGGCTTTCTTT,CSARRWAFF
.,TRBJ2-1,.,TRBV10-3,TGTGCCATCAGTCGGACTGGTGTCTATGAGCAGTTCTTC,CAISRTGVYEQFF
.,TRBJ2-1,.,TRBV13,TGTGCCAGCAGTCTCGGAGACTCCTACAATGAGCAGTTCTTC,CASSLGDSYNEQFF
TRBD2,TRBJ2-7,.,TRBV5-1,TGCGCCAGCAGCTGGACTAGCGGAACCTACGAGCAGTACTTC,CASSWTSGTYEQYF
TRBD2,TRBJ2-5,.,TRBV14,TGTGCCAGCAGCCTGGCGGGAGAACGAGAGACCCAGTACTTC,CASSLAGERETQYF
TRBD1,TRBJ1-1,.,TRBV18,TGTGCCAGCTCACCGGGACAGGGAATGAACACTGAAGCTTTCTTT,CASSPGQGMNTEAFF
TRBD1,TRBJ1-1,.,TRBV14,TGTGCCAGCAGCCAAGGGTGGACAGGGCAGGATGAAGCTTTCTTT,CASSQGWTGQDEAFF
.,TRBJ1-4,.,TRBV5-8,TGTGCCAGCAGCGAAACCCTTGCAACTAATGAAAAACTGTTTTTT,CASSETLATNEKLFF
.,TRBJ2-7,.,TRBV27,TGTGCCAGCAGTTGGGTTAGCGGAGCCTACGAGCAGTACTTC,CASSWVSGAYEQYF
.,TRBJ2-7,.,TRBV21-1,TGTGCCAGCAGCAAAGAGAAGGGAGTAAGCGAGCAGTACTTC,CASSKEKGVSEQYF
TRBD1,TRBJ1-5,.,TRBV27,TGTGCCAGCAGTACAAAGGGGACAGCCTATAGCAATCAGCCCCAGCATTTT,CASSTKGTAYSNQPQHF
.,TRBJ2-1,.,TRBV28,TGTGCCAGCAGTTTTAGGCCTAATGAGCAGTTCTTC,CASSFRPNEQFF
TRBD2,TRBJ2-1,.,TRBV27,TGTGCCAGCAGTTTAGGCAGGGACTACATATATGAGCAGTTCTTC,CASSLGRDYIYEQFF
.,TRBJ1-2,.,TRBV19,TGTGCCAGTAGTCCGAGTCCTATAAACTATGGCTACACCTTC,CASSPSPINYGYTF
TRBD1,TRBJ1-5,.,TRBV28,TGTGCCAGCTCCACAGGGGGGCTTTCGCCCCAGCATTTT,CASSTGGLSPQHF
.,TRBJ2-1,.,TRBV6-5,TGTGCCAGCAGACTAGCTTCCTACAATGAGCAGTTCTTC,CASRLASYNEQFF
.,TRBJ2-1,once,TRBV6-5,TGTGCCAGCAGTTACTCGATGGGGGAGGACTACAATGAGCAGTTCTTC,CASSYSMGEDYNEQFF
TRBD2,TRBJ2-4,.,TRBV11-2,TGTGCCAGCAGCTTATTTAGCGGGAGCGCGGTCAAAAACATTCAGTACTTC,CASSLFSGSAVKNIQYF
.,TRBJ2-3,.,TRBV11-2,TGTGCCAGCAGCCACCGCGAGGGGCACACAGATACGCAGTATTTT,CASSHREGHTDTQYF
.,TRBJ1-1,.,TRBV11-2,TGTGCCAGCAGCTTCGTCGCGAACACTGAAGCTTTCTTT,CASSFVANTEAFF
.,TRBJ2-6,.,TRBV5-5,TGTGCCAGCAGCTTGAGGCTCTCTGGGGCCAACGTCCTGACTTTC,CASSLRLSGANVLTF
.,TRBJ1-5,.,TRBV4-3,TGCGCCAGCAGCCTTGACACCAATCAGCCCCAGCATTTT,CASSLDTNQPQHF
TRBD2,TRBJ2-7,.,TRBV27,TGTGCCAGCAGTATACTTCTAGCGGGAGGTTATCGCGAGCAGTACTTC,CASSILLAGGYREQYF
TRBD1,TRBJ2-7,.,TRBV28,TGTGCCAGCAGAACCCCGGGACAGGGATGGGAGCAGTACTTC,CASRTPGQGWEQYF
.,TRBJ2-2,.,TRBV15,TGTGCCACCAGCAGAGATTACGTTAGTAGGAACACCGGGGAGCTGTTTTTT,CATSRDYVSRNTGELFF
.,TRBJ2-2,once,TRBV11-3,TGTGCCAGCAGCTTAAGGGAATGGGGGGAGCTGTTTTTT,CASSLREWGELFF
TRBD2,TRBJ2-3,.,TRBV19,TGTGCCAGTAACCCCCGAGGCAGGCGGCGGGAGGATACGCAGTATTTT,CASNPRGRRREDTQYF
.,TRBJ1-1,.,TRBV7-2,TGTGCCAGCAGCTTATTCGCAGGGTCTGAAGCTTTCTTT,CASSLFAGSEAFF
TRBD1,TRBJ2-7,.,TRBV27,TGTGCCAGCACCATGACAGGGACCTACGAGCAGTACTTC,CASTMTGTYEQYF
.,TRBJ2-5,.,TRBV28,TGTGCCAGCAGTGACCAGGGGTCAGCCTTTCAAGAGACCCAGTACTTC,CASSDQGSAFQETQYF
.,TRBJ1-2,.,TRBV4-1,TGCGCCAGCAGCCAGGATCGGGACACCGTCTATGGCTACACCTTC,CASSQDRDTVYGYTF